This entry features one T cell receptor beta chain sequence. What it recognizes is unknown. The authors' processing: In papillary thyroid cancer, a distant-metastasis classifier was built using CDR3 differences across clinicopathological groups. From the PCR reads, TCRdb re-called clones with MiXCR. The authors' filters were not applied to this entry. The data hold around 15,000 clones, with approximately 30% observed a single time. Germline lookup yields CDR1 MDHEN and CDR2 SYDVKM. This CDR3 has 11 amino acids. The V and J ends lost 6 bases and 7 bases respectively, with 9 bases between them. Thyroid surgery had not been preceded by any treatment in any patient. The data belong to a study of metastatic and nonmetastatic thyroid tumors. Background on the study: Repertoire comparisons spanned blood and tumor or nodule tissue from malignant and benign thyroid patients. General observations from the study: Reports indicated that malignant thyroid tumors showed significantly higher TCR beta diversity than benign nodules did, in blood and tumor.

The chain uses TRBV28 and TRBJ1-2; no reliable D call. Sequenced material: tumor tissue. The receptor's source is a male donor with papillary thyroid cancer or a benign thyroid nodule (not recorded which). Some clones in this sample may be carry-over from other donors' samples. This CDR3 reads CASRSYIGYTF. CDR3 coding DNA: TGTGCCAGCAGGTCTTACATTGGCTACACCTTC.